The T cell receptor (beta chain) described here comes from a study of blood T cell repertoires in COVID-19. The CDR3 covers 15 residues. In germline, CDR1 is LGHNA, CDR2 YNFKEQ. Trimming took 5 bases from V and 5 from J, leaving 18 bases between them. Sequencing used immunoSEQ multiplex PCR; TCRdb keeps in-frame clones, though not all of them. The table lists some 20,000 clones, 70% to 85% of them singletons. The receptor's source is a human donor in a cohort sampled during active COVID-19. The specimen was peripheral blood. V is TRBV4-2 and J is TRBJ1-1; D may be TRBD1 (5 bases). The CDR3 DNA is TGTGCCAGCAGCGCATTCAGGGCGGAGGGGACTGAAGCTTTCTTT. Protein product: CASSAFRAEGTEAFF.